The 20 T cell receptor beta chains below were found in one sample sequenced in a study of shared clonotypes between healthy human individuals. Produced via immunoSEQ multiplex PCR; TCRdb's table is partial and in-frame only. The profile shows hundreds of thousands of clones, around two thirds of them singletons. The sample comprised memory CD4+ T cells sorted from blood. Subset here: CD45RA-negative fraction. Receptor source: a woman aged 30 to 39 in good health.

This clone was detected once. The J gene is TRBJ2-7, the V gene TRBV6-5; weak D call: TRBD2 (6 bases). The CDR3 contains 15 residues. In germline, CDR1 is MNHEY, CDR2 SVGAGI. Trimming left V 5 bases short and J 0 bases short, with 14 bases between. CDR3 nucleotide sequence: TGTGCCAGCAGTCGTCTTGGAGGGATCTCCTACGAGCAGTACTTC. Its translation: CASSRLGGISYEQYF.

The chain combines TRBV9 with TRBJ2-3; maybe TRBD2 (6 bases). The CDR3 has 16 residues. CDR1 SGDLS and CDR2 YYNGEE come from the germline V gene. Trimming left V 0 bases short and J 0 bases short, with 11 bases between. The CDR3 DNA reads TGTGCCAGCAGCGTAGGGGGCGGGACTAGCACAGATACGCAGTATTTT. Translation: CASSVGGGTSTDTQYF.

The chain uses TRBV10-1 and TRBJ2-3, with 7 nucleotides matching TRBD2. In germline, CDR1 is WNHNN, CDR2 SYGVQD (reference sequence). The CDR3 runs 15 residues. J gave up 5 bases and V 0 bases, and 5 bases lay outside the gene matches. CDR3 nucleotide sequence: TGCGCCAGCAGTGAGTCGGGAGCGGGAAAAGATACGCAGTATTTT. Its translation: CASSESGAGKDTQYF.

This clone occurred many times. Possible read error: a much larger clone is one base away. The sample has other DNA sequences that encode this CDR3 too. The V call is TRBV18, the J call TRBJ1-1, with 9 bases that match TRBD1. With 4 bases clipped from V and 1 base from J, the junction kept 1 base outside the gene matches. The CDR3 runs to 14 residues. Per the germline V gene, CDR1 is KGHSH and CDR2 is LQKENI. This CDR3 reads CASSQQGANTEAFF. In nucleotides, the CDR3 is TGTGCCAGCTCACAACAGGGGGCGAACACTGAAGCTTTCTTT.

The chain has TRBV19 and TRBJ1-3; D unresolved. Trimming removed 7 bases from V and 0 bases from J, with 13 bases in between. The CDR3 spans 15 residues. Germline-derived CDR1 and CDR2 are LNHDA and SQIVND (reference sequence). The CDR3 sequence is CASTRQAHSGNTIYF. Here the CDR3 DNA reads TGTGCCAGTACGCGGCAGGCGCACTCTGGAAACACCATATATTTT.

The V and J genes are TRBV14 and TRBJ1-1; TRBD1 matches 8 bases. Looked up from germline, CDR1 is SGHDN and CDR2 is FVKESK. The CDR3 extends over 15 amino acids. V dropped 4 bases and J dropped 4; count of bases not matched to a gene: 8. In nucleotides, the CDR3 is TGTGCCAGCAGCCCCCACAGGGGGTTTGGCACTGAAGCTTTCTTT. Its protein product is CASSPHRGFGTEAFF.

The V call is TRBV7-2, the J call TRBJ1-1; D not certain. Germline loops: CDR1 SGHTA, CDR2 FQGNSA. The CDR3 contains 13 residues. Between the trimmed V and J ends, which lost 1 base and 3 bases, there was a span of 6 bases. The CDR3 reads CASSLVGDTEAFF. The CDR3 DNA follows: TGTGCCAGCAGCTTAGTGGGTGACACTGAAGCTTTCTTT.

Details on this clone: It differs at one base from a far larger clone, so likely a read error. The sample contains more than one DNA sequence encoding this CDR3. The CDR3 here is CASSLSSSGNYEQYF. CDR3 bases: TGTGCCAGCAGCCTCTCGTCCAGCGGAAACTACGAGCAGTACTTC. The chain carries TRBV28 and TRBJ2-7, with a tentative D call TRBD2 (5 bases). The CDR3 sequence is 15 residues long. Looked up from germline, CDR1 is MDHEN and CDR2 is SYDVKM. V dropped 6 bases and J dropped 3 bases, with 18 bases sitting between them.

The chain employs TRBV4-1 and TRBJ1-3, with TRBD1 identical over 9 bases. V gave up 4 bases and J gave up 0 bases; unmatched junction bases: 4. This CDR3 is built from 16 residues. The germline V gene encodes CDR1 MGHRA and CDR2 YSYEKL. In DNA form, the CDR3 reads TGCGCCAGCAGCCCCGGGACAGGGAGCTCTGGAAACACCATATATTTT. Protein sequence: CASSPGTGSSGNTIYF.

The chain is built from TRBV5-1 and TRBJ1-3, with D possibly TRBD1 on 5 matching bases. The CDR3 has 17 residues. Germline V gene data show CDR1 as SGHRS and CDR2 as YFSETQ. The V gene lost 0 bases and the J gene lost 4 bases, with 17 bases spanning the gap. The CDR3 here is CASSLEGARGKGNTIYF. The CDR3, as DNA: TGCGCCAGCAGCTTGGAAGGGGCGAGAGGGAAGGGAAACACCATATATTTT. The full variable domain, completed using reference TRBV5-1 and TRBJ1-3, is KAGVTQTPRYLIKTRGQQVTLSCSPISGHRSVSWYQQTPGQGLQFLFEYFSETQRNKGNFPGRFSGRQFSNSRSEMNVSTLELGDSALYLCASSLEGARGKGNTIYFGEGSWLTVV.

The chain links TRBV28 to TRBJ2-7; D call uncertain. This CDR3 contains 15 residues. Trimming took 4 bases from V and 2 from J, leaving 15 bases between them. Germline V gene sequence: CDR1 MDHEN, CDR2 SYDVKM. The CDR3 loop reads CASSSGRKDPYEQYF. For the CDR3, the DNA is TGTGCCAGCAGTTCGGGCAGGAAAGACCCCTACGAGCAGTACTTC.

The chain links TRBV27 to TRBJ2-6; D possibly corresponds to TRBD1 (6 bases). Trimming removed 1 base from V and 0 bases from J, with 10 bases in between. This CDR3 spans 17 amino acids. CDR1 and CDR2 from the germline V gene are MNHEY and SMNVEV (reference sequence). This chain's CDR3 is CASSLLIGGSGANVLTF. The CDR3, as DNA: TGTGCCAGCAGTTTATTGATAGGGGGCTCTGGGGCCAACGTCCTGACTTTC. Full variable domain (missing parts from reference TRBV27 and TRBJ2-6): EAQVTQNPRYLITVTGKKLTVTCSQNMNHEYMSWYRQDPGLGLRQIYYSMNVEVTDKGDVPEGYKVSRKEKRNFPLILESPSPNQTSLYFCASSLLIGGSGANVLTFGAGSRLTVL.

This clone came up once. The gene calls are TRBV7-2 and TRBJ2-7; 10 bases line up with TRBD1. Per germline, CDR1 SGHTA and CDR2 FQGNSA. This CDR3 region has 16 residues. V lost 2 bases and J lost 3; bases outside the gene matches: 7. CDR3 sequence reads: CASSLPGQGGVYEQYF. In DNA form, the CDR3 reads TGTGCCAGCAGCTTACCTGGACAGGGGGGGGTCTACGAGCAGTACTTC.

This clone was seen just once. A read error may explain this, as a much larger clone is one base away. This same CDR3 is encoded by further DNA sequences in the sample. For the CDR3, the DNA is TGCGCCAGCAGTGAGTCCGGGGGCACTGAAGCTTTCTTT. It encodes CASSESGGTEAFF. The V call is TRBV10-1, the J call TRBJ1-1; possible D gene TRBD1, 5 bases. Germline CDR1 and CDR2: WNHNN and SYGVQD (reference sequence). Trimming removed 0 bases from V and 4 bases from J, with 6 bases in between. The CDR3 has 13 residues.

The chain couples TRBV29-1 to TRBJ2-7, with 8 bases aligning to TRBD1. Germline CDR1 is SQVTM and CDR2 is ANQGSEA. The CDR3 has 12 amino acids. Germline trimming cut 8 bases from V and 6 bases from J; bases unmatched to any gene: 9. The CDR3 region is CSFSDRVGEQYF. Here the CDR3 DNA reads TGCAGCTTTTCGGACAGGGTGGGCGAGCAGTACTTC.

The table lists this clone with a count of one. The CDR3, as DNA: TGTGCCACCAGCAGAGGGGACAATGAAAAACTGTTTTTT. Translation gives CATSRGDNEKLFF. The chain is built from TRBV15 and TRBJ1-4; D may be TRBD1 (5 bases). The CDR3 is 13 amino acids. V was clipped by 1 base and J by 5 bases, with 5 bases between them. Per germline, CDR1 LNHNV and CDR2 YYDKDF (reference sequence).

The V gene is TRBV5-6, the J gene TRBJ1-2; 7 bases line up with TRBD1. This CDR3 spans 15 amino acids. The V gene end was trimmed by 4 bases and the J gene end by 4 bases; junction bases not matched to a gene: 10. The germline CDR1 and CDR2 sequences are SGHDT and YYEEEE. CDR3 DNA sequence: TGTGCCAGCAGCCCGCAGGGACAGCTGATCTATGGCTACACCTTC. Translation: CASSPQGQLIYGYTF.

The chain is built from TRBV7-2 and TRBJ2-7; D is uncertain. Germline V gives CDR1 SGHTA, CDR2 FQGNSA. V was shortened by 2 bases and J by 4 bases, with 12 bases between the two germline ends. The length of the CDR3 is 14 residues. The CDR3 reads CASSLKVPPYEQYF. In nucleotides, the CDR3 is TGTGCCAGCAGCTTAAAGGTCCCCCCTTACGAGCAGTACTTC.

The V call is TRBV7-2, the J call TRBJ2-7, with D perhaps matching TRBD2 (6 bases). The CDR3 sequence is 14 residues long. CDR1 SGHTA and CDR2 FQGNSA come from the germline V gene. The ends were cut back, 5 bases at V and 5 bases at J, with 16 bases in the middle. CDR3 region: CASSKWGVLDEQYF. The CDR3 DNA is TGTGCCAGCAGCAAATGGGGGGTTCTAGACGAGCAGTACTTC.

The rearrangement links TRBV5-4 to TRBJ2-3; tentatively, D is TRBD1 or TRBD2 (5 bases each). The CDR3 runs 16 residues. The germline V and J ends were trimmed by 5 bases and 0 bases, with 16 bases remaining between them. Germline loops: CDR1 SGHNT, CDR2 YYREEE (reference sequence). CDR3 coding DNA: TGTGCCAGCAGTCTCGAGCCCGGGGCTAGCACAGATACGCAGTATTTT. Translation gives CASSLEPGASTDTQYF.